This T cell receptor (beta chain) emerged from a study of T-cell memory formation after mild COVID-19 listed by TCRdb under 2021. Study-wide context: TCR sequence clusters from the two donors were found to be largely donor specific. Longitudinal TCRalpha and TCRbeta repertoire sequencing tracked T-cell clones expanding and contracting after mild COVID-19 in two donors. Two young, previously healthy adult volunteers made up the cohort, one male and one female. Study-wide findings and limitations: Only two mild cases were covered by the study, and larger cohorts that include severe cases with pre-infection samples were considered necessary. Contracting CD4+ clones appeared mostly in the CM and EM memory subsets, whereas CD8+ clones were enriched in EMRA. From day 15 to 85, contracting clones showed balanced CD4/CD8 phenotypes, whereas a second wave of clones that expanded from day 15 to 37 leaned towards CD4+. Some responding clones were detected in pre-infection memory, which suggested that pre-existing cross-reactive memory T cells had joined the SARS-CoV-2 response. SARS-CoV-2 specificity was not confirmed for the second-wave clones peaking on day 37.

The germline V gene provides CDR1 SGHNT and CDR2 YENEEA. Trimming takes 6 bases off V and 4 bases off J; junction bases not matched to a gene: 8. The cysteine opens and the phenylalanine closes a CDR3 of 15 amino acids. Only the CDR3 part of the read is kept: 45 bases, read in frame from the first base. Sequencing was performed on an Illumina NovaSeq 6000. Using 5'RACE with constant-segment primers, TCRalpha and TCRbeta cDNA libraries were constructed, with sample barcodes and unique molecular identifiers added in the process. RNA was extracted from every sample with Trizol reagent. The libraries were amplified in two PCR steps, and the second step added a second sample barcode and Illumina TruSeq adapters. Libraries were sequenced on an Illumina NovaSeq with 2 x 150 bp paired-end reads. The authors processed their data as follows. Reads were demultiplexed and collapsed into UMI-guided consensus sequences with migec v1.2.7. Using mixcr v2.1.11, the UMI consensuses were aligned to TRA and TRB V and J templates and assembled into clonotypes. A clonotype was counted as expanded or contracted only if both edgeR and NoisET called the change significant, with noise models trained on biological replicates. For edgeR calls, the thresholds were a false discovery rate-adjusted p below 0.01 and a log2 fold-change of 1. As an exploratory analysis of dynamics, PCA with hierarchical clustering was applied to max-normalized trajectories of the 1000 most abundant clonotypes. Separately sequenced CD4+ and CD8+ repertoires were used to assign a CD4 or CD8 phenotype to each responding clone. TCRdb reprocessing: public reads trimmed at Q25 with fastp, clones called with MiXCR, in-frame beta chains kept. Rows are unified per CDR3 protein, each entry keeping the most common DNA and genes. What appears here as the V and J calls and clone size reflects TCRdb's work, not the paper's. Across this sample there are 280,000 or so distinct CDR3 sequences, with under 20% seen only once. Together, the top ten hold roughly 23% of the sample.

PBMCs were isolated by Ficoll-Paque density gradient centrifugation. On this clonotype: It has no known antigen specificity. No qualities accompany the bases; no much larger clone lies one base away.

The receptor was isolated from a young man who had mild COVID-19 (a few samples of this study predate the infection). The sample titles of this study are shuffled in the database, so cell type and time point are left out; the donor was told from shared clones. Material for sequencing was PBMCs or a T cell subset sorted from them (not recorded which). This chain is built from TRBV11-3 and TRBJ2-7; 11 of the junction bases match TRBD2. The CDR3 corresponds to CASRILAGETYEQYF. The DNA is as follows: TGTGCCAGCAGGATACTAGCGGGGGAGACGTACGAGCAGTACTTC. Where the CDR3 stops, the reference TRBV11-3 and TRBJ2-7 genes take over; the full variable domain is EAGVVQSPRYKIIEKKQPVAFWCNPISGHNTLYWYLQNLGQGPELLIRYENEEAVDDSQLPKDRFSAERLKGVDSTLKIQPAELGDSAVYLCASRILAGETYEQYFGPGTRLTVT.